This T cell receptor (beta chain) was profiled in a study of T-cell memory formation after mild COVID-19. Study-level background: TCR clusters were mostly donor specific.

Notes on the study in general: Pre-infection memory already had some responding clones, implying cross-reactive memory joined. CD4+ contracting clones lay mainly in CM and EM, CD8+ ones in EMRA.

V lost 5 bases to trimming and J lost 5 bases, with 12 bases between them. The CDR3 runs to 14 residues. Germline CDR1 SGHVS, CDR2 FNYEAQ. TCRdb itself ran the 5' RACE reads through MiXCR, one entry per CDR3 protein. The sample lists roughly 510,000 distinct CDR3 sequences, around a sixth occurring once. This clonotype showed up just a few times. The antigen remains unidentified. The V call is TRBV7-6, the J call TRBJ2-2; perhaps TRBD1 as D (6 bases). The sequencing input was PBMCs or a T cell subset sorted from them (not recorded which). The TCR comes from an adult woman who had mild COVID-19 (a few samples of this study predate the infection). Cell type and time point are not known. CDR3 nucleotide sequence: TGTGCCAGCAGCCTGGACAGCATTACCGGGGAGCTGTTTTTT. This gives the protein CASSLDSITGELFF.